This T cell receptor (beta chain) originates from a study of OX40 agonist ivuxolimab in advanced cancers. The data were produced by immunoSEQ multiplex PCR, yet TCRdb's version contains in-frame clones alone and is incomplete. The data contain 73,000 or so clones, 80% to 90% of them singletons. Germline lookup yields CDR1 MDHEN and CDR2 SYDVKM. The CDR3 runs 16 residues. Trimming removed 3 bases from V and 0 bases from J, with 12 bases in between. The sequenced sample was CD4+ or CD8+ T cells sorted from blood, obtained in a trial of the OX40 agonist ivuxolimab. This receptor was obtained from an adult with an advanced solid tumor such as melanoma, head and neck, liver or kidney cancer. The genes are TRBV28 and TRBJ1-3; no firm D call. This CDR3 is CASSLKRTHSGNTIYF. The CDR3 nucleotides read TGTGCCAGCAGTTTGAAGCGGACCCACTCTGGAAACACCATATATTTT.